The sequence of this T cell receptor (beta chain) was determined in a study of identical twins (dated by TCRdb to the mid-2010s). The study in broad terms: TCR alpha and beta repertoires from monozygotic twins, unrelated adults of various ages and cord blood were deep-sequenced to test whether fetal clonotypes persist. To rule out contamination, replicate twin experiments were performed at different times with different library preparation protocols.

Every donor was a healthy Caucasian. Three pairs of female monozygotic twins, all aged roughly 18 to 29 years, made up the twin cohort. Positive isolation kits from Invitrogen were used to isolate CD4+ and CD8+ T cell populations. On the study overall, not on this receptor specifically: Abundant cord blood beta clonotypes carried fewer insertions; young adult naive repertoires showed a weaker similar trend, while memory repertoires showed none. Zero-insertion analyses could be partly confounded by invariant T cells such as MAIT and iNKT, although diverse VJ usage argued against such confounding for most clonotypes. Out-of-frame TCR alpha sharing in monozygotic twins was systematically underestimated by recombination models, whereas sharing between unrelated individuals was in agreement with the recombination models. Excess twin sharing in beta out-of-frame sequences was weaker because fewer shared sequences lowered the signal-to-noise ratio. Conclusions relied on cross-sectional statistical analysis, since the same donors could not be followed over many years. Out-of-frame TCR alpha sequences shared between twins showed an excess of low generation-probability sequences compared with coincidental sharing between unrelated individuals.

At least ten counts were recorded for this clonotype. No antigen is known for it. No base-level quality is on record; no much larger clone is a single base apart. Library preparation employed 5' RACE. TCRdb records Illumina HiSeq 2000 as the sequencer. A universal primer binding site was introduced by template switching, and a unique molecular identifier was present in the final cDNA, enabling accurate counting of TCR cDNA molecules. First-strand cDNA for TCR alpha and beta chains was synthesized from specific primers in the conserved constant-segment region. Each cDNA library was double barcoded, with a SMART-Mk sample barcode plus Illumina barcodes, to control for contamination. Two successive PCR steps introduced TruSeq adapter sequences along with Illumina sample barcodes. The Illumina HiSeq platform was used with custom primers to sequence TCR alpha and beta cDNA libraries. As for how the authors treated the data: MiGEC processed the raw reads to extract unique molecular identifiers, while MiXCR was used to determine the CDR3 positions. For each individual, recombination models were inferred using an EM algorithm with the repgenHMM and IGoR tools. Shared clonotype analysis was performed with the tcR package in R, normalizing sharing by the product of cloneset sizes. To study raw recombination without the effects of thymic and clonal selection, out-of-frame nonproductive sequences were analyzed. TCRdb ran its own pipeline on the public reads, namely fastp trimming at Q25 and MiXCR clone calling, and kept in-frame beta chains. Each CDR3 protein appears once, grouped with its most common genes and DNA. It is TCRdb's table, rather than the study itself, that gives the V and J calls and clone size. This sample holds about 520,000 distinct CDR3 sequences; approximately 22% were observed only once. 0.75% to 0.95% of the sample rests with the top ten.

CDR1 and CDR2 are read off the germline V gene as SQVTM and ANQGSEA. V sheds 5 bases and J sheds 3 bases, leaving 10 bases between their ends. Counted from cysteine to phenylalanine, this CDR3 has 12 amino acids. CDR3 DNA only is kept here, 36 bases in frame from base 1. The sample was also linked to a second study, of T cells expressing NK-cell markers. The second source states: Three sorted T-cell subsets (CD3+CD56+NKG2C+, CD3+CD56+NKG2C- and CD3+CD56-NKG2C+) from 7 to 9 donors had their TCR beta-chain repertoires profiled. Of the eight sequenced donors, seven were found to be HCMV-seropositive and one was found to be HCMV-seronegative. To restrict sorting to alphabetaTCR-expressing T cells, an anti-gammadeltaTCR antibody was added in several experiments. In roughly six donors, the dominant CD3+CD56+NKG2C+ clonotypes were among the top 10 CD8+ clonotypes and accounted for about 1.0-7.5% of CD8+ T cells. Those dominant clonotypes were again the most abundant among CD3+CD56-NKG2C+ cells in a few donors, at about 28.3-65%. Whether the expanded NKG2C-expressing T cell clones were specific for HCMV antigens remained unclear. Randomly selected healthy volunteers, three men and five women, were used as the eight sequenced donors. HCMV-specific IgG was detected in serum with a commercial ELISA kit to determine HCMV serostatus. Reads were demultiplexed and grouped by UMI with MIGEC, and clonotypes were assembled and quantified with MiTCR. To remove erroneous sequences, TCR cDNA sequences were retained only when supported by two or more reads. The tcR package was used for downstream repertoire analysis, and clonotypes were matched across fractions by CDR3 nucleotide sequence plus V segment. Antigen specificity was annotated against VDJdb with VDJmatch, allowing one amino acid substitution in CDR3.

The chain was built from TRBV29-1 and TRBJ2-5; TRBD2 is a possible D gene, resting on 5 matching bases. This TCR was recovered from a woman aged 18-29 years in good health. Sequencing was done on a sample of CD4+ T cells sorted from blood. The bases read TGCAGCGTTTGGGGAGAGGAAGAGACCCAGTACTTC. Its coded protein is CSVWGEEETQYF.